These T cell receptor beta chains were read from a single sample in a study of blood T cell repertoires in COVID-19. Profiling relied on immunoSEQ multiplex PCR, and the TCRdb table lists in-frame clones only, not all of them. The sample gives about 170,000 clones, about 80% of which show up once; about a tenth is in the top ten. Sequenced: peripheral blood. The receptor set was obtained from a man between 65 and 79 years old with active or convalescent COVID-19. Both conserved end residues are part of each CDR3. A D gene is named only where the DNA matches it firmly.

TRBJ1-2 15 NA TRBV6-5 CASSYSGGLDYGYTF
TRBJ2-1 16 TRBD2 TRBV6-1 CASSEALLAPHNEQFF
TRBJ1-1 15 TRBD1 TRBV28 CASIRTGALNTEAFF
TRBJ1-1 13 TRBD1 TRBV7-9 CASRGQGSTEAFF
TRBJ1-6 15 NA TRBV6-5 CASSYSTNGNSPLHF
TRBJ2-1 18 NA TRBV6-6 CASNRIWGRDSRWDEQFF
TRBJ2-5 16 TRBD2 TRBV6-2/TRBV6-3 CASSPGLAGSGGTQYF
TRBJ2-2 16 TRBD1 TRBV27 CASSYGTGGRIGELFF
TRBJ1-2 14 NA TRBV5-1 CASSLDAGSRGYTF
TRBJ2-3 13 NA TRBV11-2 CASSLYREDTQYF
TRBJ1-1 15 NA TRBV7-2 CASSLAVAENTEAFF
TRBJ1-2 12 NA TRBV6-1 CASSEDSYGYTF
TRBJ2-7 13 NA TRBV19 CASLDYGSYEQYF
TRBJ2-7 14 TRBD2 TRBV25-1 CASSAAGFYYEQYF
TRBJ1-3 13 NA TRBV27 CASSARRGNTIYF
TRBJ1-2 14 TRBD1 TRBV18 CASSPSGQDYGYTF
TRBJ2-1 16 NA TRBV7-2 CASSLQGGHYYNEQFF
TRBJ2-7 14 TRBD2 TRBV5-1 CASSVGTSLYEQYF
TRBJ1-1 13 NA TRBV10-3 CATAGTSDTEAFF
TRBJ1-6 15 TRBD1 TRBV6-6 CASSSQGAGNSPLHF
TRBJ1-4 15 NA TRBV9 CASSVGGATNEKLFF
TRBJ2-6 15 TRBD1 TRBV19 CASRARGTGANVLTF
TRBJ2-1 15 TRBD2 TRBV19 CASSMRTSGRVEQFF
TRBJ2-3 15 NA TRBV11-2 CASSLEYGSSDTQYF
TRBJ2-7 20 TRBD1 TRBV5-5 CASSFLVAVGGLGSSYEQYF
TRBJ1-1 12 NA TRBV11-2 CASPSPPTEAFF
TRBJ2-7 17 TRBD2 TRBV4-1 CASSRGLAGARSYEQYF